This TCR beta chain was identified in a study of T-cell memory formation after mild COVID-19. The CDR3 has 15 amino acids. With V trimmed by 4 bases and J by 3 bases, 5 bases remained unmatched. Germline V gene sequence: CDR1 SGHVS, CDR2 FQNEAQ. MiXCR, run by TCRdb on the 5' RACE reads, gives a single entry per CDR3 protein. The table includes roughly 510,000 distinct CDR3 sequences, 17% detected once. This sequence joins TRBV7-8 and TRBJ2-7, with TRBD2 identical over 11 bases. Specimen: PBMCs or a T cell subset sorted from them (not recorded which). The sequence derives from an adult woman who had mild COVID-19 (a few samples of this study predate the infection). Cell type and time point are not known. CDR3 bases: TGTGCCAGCAGCTCCATAACTAGCGGGGGCTACGAGCAGTACTTC. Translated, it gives CASSSITSGGYEQYF.